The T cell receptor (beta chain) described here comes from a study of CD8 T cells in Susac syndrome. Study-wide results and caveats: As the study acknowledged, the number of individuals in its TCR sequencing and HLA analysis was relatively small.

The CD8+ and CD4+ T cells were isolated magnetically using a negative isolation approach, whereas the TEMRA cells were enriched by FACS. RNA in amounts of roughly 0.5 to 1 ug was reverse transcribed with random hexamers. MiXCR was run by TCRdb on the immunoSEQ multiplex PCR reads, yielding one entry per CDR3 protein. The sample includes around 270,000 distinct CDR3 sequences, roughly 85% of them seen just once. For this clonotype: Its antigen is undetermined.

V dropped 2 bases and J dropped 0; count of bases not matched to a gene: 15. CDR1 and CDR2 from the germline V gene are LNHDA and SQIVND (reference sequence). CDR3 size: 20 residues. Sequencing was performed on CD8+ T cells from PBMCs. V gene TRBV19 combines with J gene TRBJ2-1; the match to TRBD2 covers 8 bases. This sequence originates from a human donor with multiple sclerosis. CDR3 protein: CASSISGHPTSENSYNEQFF. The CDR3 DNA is TGTGCCAGTAGTATATCAGGACACCCGACTAGCGAAAACTCCTACAATGAGCAGTTCTTC.